A selection of T cell receptor beta chains follows, all from one sample in a study of early T cells in non-severe SARS-CoV-2 infection. TCRdb re-called the 5' RACE reads with MiXCR, one entry per CDR3 protein. The table records 20,000 to 30,000 distinct CDR3 sequences, 3.5% to 5.5% of them present only once. Sequencing input: whole blood. The receptors stem from an adult who was a healthcare worker with PCR-confirmed SARS-CoV-2 infection or an uninfected control (not recorded which). Each CDR3 is given without its conserved first and last residue.

12	TRBV7-9	TRBJ1-2	ASSLAAASDGYT
13	TRBV5-1	TRBJ2-7	ASSLASQGPYEQY
14	TRBV2	TRBJ2-5	ASSGVPGRPAETQY
12	TRBV10-2	TRBJ2-7	ASIGGTLLGEQY
14	TRBV4-3	TRBJ2-2	ASTPLLDRNTGELF
11	TRBV4-1	TRBJ1-1	ASSHPGSTEAF
13	TRBV7-9	TRBJ2-5	ASSLRQEGQETQY
12	TRBV19	TRBJ1-1	ASSTQGANTEAF
13	TRBV14	TRBJ2-1	ASSQVLDHDHEQF
11	TRBV3-1	TRBJ2-3	ASSQPGTDTQY
12	TRBV20-1	TRBJ1-6	SGTQGIGNSPLH
13	TRBV5-4	TRBJ2-5	ASSHGRRTQETQY
14	TRBV5-6	TRBJ2-1	ASSLDVSISYNEQF
13	TRBV4-2	TRBJ2-3	ASSQAATGEDTQY
14	TRBV6-5	TRBJ2-2	ASSPGQGLGGGELF
12	TRBV11-1	TRBJ2-7	ASSITGQVYEQY
16	TRBV14	TRBJ2-7	ASSRSRGGRAGTYEQY
14	TRBV28	TRBJ2-7	ASRRLLALSSYEQY
13	TRBV12-3/TRBV12-4	TRBJ2-7	ASSPAGTGGREQY
16	TRBV4-3	TRBJ1-1	ASSQVRTGHFGDTEAF
13	TRBV11-1	TRBJ2-3	ASSPTGIPTDTQY
16	TRBV5-1	TRBJ2-5	ASSSGRSAGAGRETQY
11	TRBV6-6	TRBJ1-2	ASSYPRDRFWE
12	TRBV11-1	TRBJ2-2	ASSLGSGTGELF
12	TRBV6-2/TRBV6-3	TRBJ1-5	ASSPTGGNQPQH
13	TRBV6-5	TRBJ2-5	ASRRTSRLQETQY
14	TRBV20-1	TRBJ2-2	SARPIAGSPTGELF
14	TRBV30	TRBJ1-4	AWSGRRRLGDEKLF
13	TRBV28	TRBJ1-1	ASSLTGAGLNLAF
11	TRBV6-5	TRBJ2-7	ARGTANNYEQY
11	TRBV3-1	TRBJ2-4	ASSQDLGDIQY
12	TRBV12-2	TRBJ1-1	ASRLAGGDTEAF
10	TRBV5-6	TRBJ1-2	ASSTDVHGYT
12	TRBV6-2/TRBV6-3	TRBJ2-1	ASSYSNGGNEQF
13	TRBV11-1	TRBJ1-1	ASSSKTGWVTEAF
10	TRBV7-9	TRBJ2-7	ASTAGVYEQY
13	TRBV2	TRBJ2-4	ASSEEGHLGHIQY